A single sample gave rise to the 22 T cell receptor beta chains below, sequenced in a study of T cells in AML relapse after transplant. A modified RACE PCR on RNA, not multiplex PCR, amplified the TCR chains. TCRdb fed the PCR reads into MiXCR, producing one record per CDR3 protein. The sample shows roughly 3,000 distinct CDR3 sequences, about 10% of them seen only once. This specimen consisted of bone marrow, either the whole sample or a sorted T cell fraction (not recorded which), obtained in complete remission. All receptors come from a human donor who had a stem cell transplant for acute myeloid leukemia. Some T cells may arise from the graft donor.

By sample fraction, this clonotype is medium-sized. This sequence joins TRBV20-1 and TRBJ2-2; D is uncertain. Trimming left V 3 bases short and J 0 bases short, with 2 bases between. The CDR3 loop spans 12 amino acids. Germline V gene lookup returns CDR1 DFQATT and CDR2 SNEGSKA (reference sequence). In nucleotides, the CDR3 is TGCAGTGCTAGTCCGAACACCGGGGAGCTGTTTTTT. It yields the protein CSASPNTGELFF.

This clonotype was seen more than once but under ten times. The chain combines TRBV2 with TRBJ2-1; 9 nucleotides match TRBD1. CDR3 length equals 11 residues. After removal of 8 bases from V and 7 bases from J, the junction contained 0 bases not matched to a gene. Germline CDR1 is SNHLY and CDR2 is FYNNEI. CDR3: CASGQGNEQFF. The CDR3 nucleotides are TGTGCCAGCGGACAGGGGAATGAGCAGTTCTTC.

This clonotype is medium-sized. The chain has TRBV6-5 and TRBJ1-5; TRBD1 aligns across 9 bases. CDR1 MNHEY and CDR2 SVGAGI come from the germline V gene. The trim removed 6 bases at V and 1 base at J, leaving 4 bases unmatched. This CDR3 is built from 15 residues. The CDR3 spells CASSWTGESNQPQHF. CDR3 DNA sequence: TGTGCCAGCAGCTGGACAGGGGAGAGCAATCAGCCCCAGCATTTT.

On this clonotype itself: Since a much larger clone is just one base distant, this may be a read error. The chain employs TRBV6-2 or TRBV6-3 and TRBJ2-5; D gene unclear. Germline lookup yields CDR1 MNHEY and CDR2 SVGEGT. This CDR3 comprises 13 residues. The DNA of the CDR3 is TGTGCCAGAAGTTATGGCGAGCAAGAGACCCAGTACTTC. It codes for CARSYGEQETQYF.

The chain has TRBV11-2 and TRBJ2-1, with 12 bases that match TRBD2. Germline values: CDR1 SGHAT, CDR2 FQNNGV. The CDR3 is 15 amino acids. The V and J ends lost 5 bases and 9 bases, in that order; junction bases with no gene match: 8. The chain's CDR3 is CASSGLAGGLGEQFF. CDR3 nucleotide sequence: TGTGCCAGCAGCGGGCTAGCGGGGGGGCTCGGTGAGCAGTTCTTC.

By frequency in the sample, this clonotype is medium-sized. CDR3 DNA sequence: TGTGCCAGCAGTTTGGACTTGAATGAGCAGTTCTTC. Protein: CASSLDLNEQFF. The chain links TRBV28 to TRBJ2-1, with D possibly matching TRBD2 (5 bases). This CDR3 has 12 amino acids. In germline, CDR1 is MDHEN, CDR2 SYDVKM. V gave up 3 bases and J gave up 7 bases, with 7 bases separating them.

This clonotype came up many times. V is TRBV11-3 and J is TRBJ1-6; TRBD1 aligns across 7 bases. Germline assignment: CDR1 SGHNT and CDR2 YENEEA. The V segment lost 7 bases and the J segment 5 bases; nucleotides outside the gene matches: 14. The CDR3 is made up of 17 amino acids. Here the CDR3 DNA reads TGTGCCAGCAATTCGGCCGTCGTGGGACAGAATAATTCACCCCTCCACTTT. It is translated as CASNSAVVGQNNSPLHF.

This clonotype was found a few times. This rearrangement joins TRBV4-3 to TRBJ1-1; tentative D call: TRBD1 (6 bases). This CDR3 comprises 15 residues. Trimming stripped 2 bases from V and 5 bases from J, with 15 bases between. CDR1 and CDR2 (germline): LGHNA, YSLEER. In DNA, the CDR3 is TGCGCCAGCAGCCAAAAGACTGCAGGGGAGACTGAAGCTTTCTTT. Its translation is CASSQKTAGETEAFF.

The chain carries TRBV5-1 and TRBJ2-6, with D possibly being TRBD1 (6 bases). CDR3 size: 18 residues. Germline V gives CDR1 SGHRS, CDR2 YFSETQ. V lost 3 bases and J lost 0, with 16 bases in between. CDR3 sequence: CASSYRTVSGSGANVLTF. CDR3 coding DNA: TGCGCCAGCAGCTACCGGACAGTCTCAGGCTCTGGGGCCAACGTCCTGACTTTC.

This clonotype is medium-sized within its sample. The V gene is TRBV4-3, the J gene TRBJ2-4; 10 nucleotides match TRBD1. The CDR3 has 15 residues. CDR1 is LGHNA and CDR2 is YSLEER in the germline V gene. The ends lost 3 bases at V and 8 bases at J; junction bases unmatched: 7. This chain's CDR3 is CASSQATGGWDIQYF. Written as DNA, the CDR3 is TGCGCCAGCAGCCAGGCGACAGGGGGCTGGGACATTCAGTACTTC.

By frequency in the sample, this clonotype is medium-sized. The genes are TRBV20-1 and TRBJ2-1, with TRBD1 matching over 9 bases. The CDR3 sequence is 12 residues long. Germline V gene sequence: CDR1 DFQATT, CDR2 SNEGSKA (reference sequence). The CDR3 sequence is CSWGTGSNEQFF. DNA of the CDR3: TGCAGCTGGGGGACAGGGTCAAATGAGCAGTTCTTC.

This clonotype was picked up one time. The limits of the CDR3 on the DNA are not certain, so only TCRdb's listed CDR3 is given. The chain is built from TRBV7-2 and TRBJ2-1. From its first to its last residue, the CDR3 has 18 amino acids. Germline V lookup: CDR1 SGHTA, CDR2 FQGNSA. This CDR3 is CASSIYLCSVNYYNEQFF.

This clonotype showed up just a few times. The gene calls are TRBV7-3 and TRBJ2-3; 9 bases are shared with TRBD2. V shed 1 base and J 5 bases; nucleotides not matched to a gene: 4. The CDR3 has 15 residues. The germline gives CDR1 SGHTA, CDR2 FQGTGA. The CDR3 sequence is CASSLNAGGGDTQYF. CDR3 sequence (DNA): TGTGCCAGCAGCTTAAATGCGGGGGGGGGAGATACGCAGTATTTT. The variable domain in full, with the rest retrieved from reference TRBV7-3 and TRBJ2-3, is GAGVSQTPSNKVTEKGKYVELRCDPISGHTALYWYRQSLGQGPEFLIYFQGTGAADDSGLPNDRFFAVRPEGSVSTLKIQRTERGDSAVYLCASSLNAGGGDTQYFGPGTRLTVL.

This clonotype was detected only a few times. The chain recombines TRBV7-2 with TRBJ1-1; 11 nucleotides align to TRBD1. This CDR3 region has 16 residues. Germline assignment: CDR1 SGHTA and CDR2 FQGNSA. V shed 4 bases, J shed 0 bases, and the junction held 4 bases outside the gene matches. DNA for the CDR3: TGTGCCAGCAGCTCCGGACAGGGGGCTATGAACACTGAAGCTTTCTTT. This gives the protein CASSSGQGAMNTEAFF.

Sample share makes this clonotype medium-sized (0.01 to 0.1%). The rearrangement links TRBV5-6 to TRBJ2-2; 8 bases agree with TRBD1. Unmatched junction bases numbered 3, after V lost 0 bases and J lost 2 bases. The CDR3 extends over 16 amino acids. Germline CDR1 and CDR2: SGHDT and YYEEEE. This CDR3 reads CASSLAGTGNTGELFF. The DNA for the CDR3 is TGTGCCAGCAGCTTGGCGGGGACAGGAAACACCGGGGAGCTGTTTTTT.

Of note for this clonotype: At one end the junction does not follow the germline gene, possibly because of a read error. The gene calls are TRBV5-6 and TRBJ2-2; D possibly matches TRBD1 or TRBD2 (5 bases each). Germline V CDR1 and CDR2: SGHDT, YYEEEE. This CDR3 has 14 amino acids. CDR3 sequence (DNA): TGTGCCAACAGCTTGGGGGAGAACACCGGGGAGCTGTTTTTT. It codes for CANSLGENTGELFF.

As regards this clonotype: A read error is possible here, since a much larger clone lies one base away. The chain employs TRBV20-1 and TRBJ2-1; no clear D. The germline gives CDR1 DFQATT, CDR2 SNEGSKA (reference sequence). The CDR3 extends over 11 amino acids. Trimming left V 6 bases short and J 5 bases short, with 8 bases between. For the CDR3, the DNA is TGCAGTGCGCCGACCCACAATGAGCAGTTCTTC. Its protein product is CSAPTHNEQFF.

This sequence joins TRBV9 and TRBJ2-5, with 9 bases identical to TRBD1. This CDR3 has 15 amino acids. The germline V gene has CDR1 SGDLS and CDR2 YYNGEE. With V trimmed by 4 bases and J by 5 bases, 9 bases remained unmatched. The CDR3 coding sequence is TGTGCCAGCAGCACCGGGACAGGGAGCGGTGAGACCCAGTACTTC. Its protein product is CASSTGTGSGETQYF.

Ten or more counts support this clonotype. The chain is built from TRBV20-1 and TRBJ2-1; D is uncertain. The germline V and J ends were trimmed by 1 base and 5 bases, with 3 bases remaining between them. The germline gives CDR1 DFQATT, CDR2 SNEGSKA (reference sequence). The CDR3 contains 11 residues. Written as DNA, the CDR3 is TGCAGTGCTAGAGTTAACAATGAGCAGTTCTTC. Protein: CSARVNNEQFF.

This clonotype is medium-sized (0.01 to 0.1%) in the sample. V and J are TRBV20-1 and TRBJ2-7; D not certain. V shed 5 bases and J shed 0 bases, with 11 bases lying between them. CDR1 is DFQATT, CDR2 SNEGSKA, per germline (reference sequence). This CDR3 comprises 13 residues. The DNA for the CDR3 is TGCAGTGCTTGGCAGCTACTCTCCTACGAGCAGTACTTC. Translated, it gives CSAWQLLSYEQYF.

This clonotype ranks as medium-sized. The rearrangement links TRBV12-3 or TRBV12-4 to TRBJ1-3, with D unresolved. Trimming shortened V by 9 bases and J by 0 bases, and 12 bases separated the two germline ends. The CDR3 spans 14 residues. CDR3 region: CASYSLASGNTIYF. DNA of the CDR3: TGTGCCAGTTATAGTTTGGCCTCTGGAAACACCATATATTTT.

This clonotype was observed a few times. The CDR3 region is CASSHGSLQHF. DNA for the CDR3: TGCGCCAGCAGCCACGGGAGTCTCCAGCATTTT. This chain uses TRBV4-1 with TRBJ1-5; no reliable D call. Germline V CDR1 and CDR2: MGHRA, YSYEKL. V was trimmed by 3 bases and J by 12 bases, leaving 9 bases between them. This CDR3 region has 11 residues.